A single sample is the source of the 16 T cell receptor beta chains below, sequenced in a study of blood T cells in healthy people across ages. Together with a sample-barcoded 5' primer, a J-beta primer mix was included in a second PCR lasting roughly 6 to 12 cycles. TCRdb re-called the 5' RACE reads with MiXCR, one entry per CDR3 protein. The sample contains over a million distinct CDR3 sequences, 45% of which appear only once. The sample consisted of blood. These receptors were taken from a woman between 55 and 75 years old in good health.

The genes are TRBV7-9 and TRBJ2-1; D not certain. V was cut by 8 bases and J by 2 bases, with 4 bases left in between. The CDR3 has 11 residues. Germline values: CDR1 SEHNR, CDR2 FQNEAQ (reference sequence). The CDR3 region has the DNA TGTGCCAGCTTTACCTACAATGAGCAGTTCTTC. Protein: CASFTYNEQFF.

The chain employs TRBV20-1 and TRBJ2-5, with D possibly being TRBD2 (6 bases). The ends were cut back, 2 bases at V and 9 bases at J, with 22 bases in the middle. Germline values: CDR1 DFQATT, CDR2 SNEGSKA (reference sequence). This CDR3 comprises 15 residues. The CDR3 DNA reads TGCAGTGCTAGACTAGCGCAGGGTAGGCACAATCCCCAGTACTTC. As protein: CSARLAQGRHNPQYF.

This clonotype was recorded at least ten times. The DNA of the CDR3 is TGCAGCTTATTACCCGGGGCAAATGAGCAGTTCTTC. This gives the protein CSLLPGANEQFF. This chain joins TRBV29-1 and TRBJ2-1; D might be TRBD1 or TRBD2, each matching 5 bases. V lost 8 bases and J 7 bases, leaving 15 bases between the germline ends. The CDR3 runs 12 residues. Per germline, CDR1 SQVTM and CDR2 ANQGSEA.

This chain's CDR3 is CASSFPGQRTDTQYF. As DNA, the CDR3 is TGTGCCAGCAGTTTCCCAGGACAACGCACAGATACGCAGTATTTT. The chain carries TRBV27 and TRBJ2-3, with D possibly TRBD1 on 5 matching bases. In germline, CDR1 is MNHEY, CDR2 SMNVEV (reference sequence). The CDR3 contains 15 residues. Trimming left V 3 bases short and J 1 base short, with 11 bases between.

Here the CDR3 reads CSAREQGNTEAFF. The CDR3 DNA reads as TGCAGTGCTAGAGAACAGGGGAACACTGAAGCTTTCTTT. The chain combines TRBV20-1 with TRBJ1-1; D might be TRBD1 (6 bases). V was pared by 0 bases and J by 1 base, with 6 bases between. This CDR3 has 13 residues. The V gene's germline CDR1 is DFQATT and CDR2 SNEGSKA (reference sequence).

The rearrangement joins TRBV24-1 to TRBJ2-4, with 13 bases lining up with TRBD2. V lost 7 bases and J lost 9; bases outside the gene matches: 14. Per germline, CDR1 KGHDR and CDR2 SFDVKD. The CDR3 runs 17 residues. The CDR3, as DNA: TGTGCCACCAGAGATCCGGGACTAGCGGGAAAGGTGAGCATTCAGTACTTC. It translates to CATRDPGLAGKVSIQYF.

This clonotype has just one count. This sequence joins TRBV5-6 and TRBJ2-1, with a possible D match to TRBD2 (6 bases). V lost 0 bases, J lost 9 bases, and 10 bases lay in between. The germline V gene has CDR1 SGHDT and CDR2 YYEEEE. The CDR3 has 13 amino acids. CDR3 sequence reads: CASSLVNGGEQFF. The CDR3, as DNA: TGTGCCAGCAGCTTGGTTAACGGGGGTGAGCAGTTCTTC.

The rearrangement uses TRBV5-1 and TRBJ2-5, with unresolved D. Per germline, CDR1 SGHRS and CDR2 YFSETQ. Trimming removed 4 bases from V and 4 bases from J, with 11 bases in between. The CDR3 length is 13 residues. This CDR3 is CASSLKGRETQYF. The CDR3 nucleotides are TGCGCCAGCAGCCTAAAAGGGCGAGAGACCCAGTACTTC.

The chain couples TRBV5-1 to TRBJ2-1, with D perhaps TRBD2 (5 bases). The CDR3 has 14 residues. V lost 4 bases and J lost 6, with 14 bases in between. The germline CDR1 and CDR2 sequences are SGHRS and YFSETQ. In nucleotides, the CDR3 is TGCGCCAGCAGCACCCGCGTGGCGGGCAATGAGCAGTTCTTC. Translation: CASSTRVAGNEQFF.

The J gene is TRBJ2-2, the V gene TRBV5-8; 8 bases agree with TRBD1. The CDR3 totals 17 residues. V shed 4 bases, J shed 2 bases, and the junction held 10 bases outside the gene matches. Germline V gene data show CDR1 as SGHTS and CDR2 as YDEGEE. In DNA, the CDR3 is TGTGCCAGCAGCCCATGGTGGGCAGGGGGCAACACCGGGGAGCTGTTTTTT. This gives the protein CASSPWWAGGNTGELFF. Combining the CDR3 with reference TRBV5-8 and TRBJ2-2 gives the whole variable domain EAGVTQSPTHLIKTRGQQATLRCSPISGHTSVYWYQQALGLGLQFLLWYDEGEERNRGNFPPRFSGRQFPNYSSELNVNALELEDSALYLCASSPWWAGGNTGELFFGEGSRLTVL.

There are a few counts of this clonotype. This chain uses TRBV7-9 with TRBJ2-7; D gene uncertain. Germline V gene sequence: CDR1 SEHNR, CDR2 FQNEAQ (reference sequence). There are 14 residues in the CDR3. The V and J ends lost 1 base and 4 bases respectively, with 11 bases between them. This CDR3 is CASSLGLSPYEQYF. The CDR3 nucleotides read TGTGCCAGCAGCTTAGGTTTGTCACCTTACGAGCAGTACTTC.

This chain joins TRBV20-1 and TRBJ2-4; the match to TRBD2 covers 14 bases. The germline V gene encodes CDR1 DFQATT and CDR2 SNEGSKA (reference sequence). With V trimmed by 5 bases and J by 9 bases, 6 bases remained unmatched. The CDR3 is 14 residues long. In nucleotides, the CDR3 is TGCAGTGCTGAGGGACTAGCGGGAGTTAGCATTCAGTACTTC. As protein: CSAEGLAGVSIQYF.

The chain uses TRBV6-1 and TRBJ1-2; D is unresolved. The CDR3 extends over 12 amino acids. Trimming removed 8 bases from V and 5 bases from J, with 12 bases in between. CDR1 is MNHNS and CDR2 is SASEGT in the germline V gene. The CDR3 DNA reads TGTGCCAGCCAGACCCAGGTTTATGGCTACACCTTC. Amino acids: CASQTQVYGYTF.

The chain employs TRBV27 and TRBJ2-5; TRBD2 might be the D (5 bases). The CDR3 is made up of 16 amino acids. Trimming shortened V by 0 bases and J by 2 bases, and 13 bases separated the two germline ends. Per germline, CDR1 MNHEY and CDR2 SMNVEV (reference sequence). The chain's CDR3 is CASSLSSGMIQETQYF. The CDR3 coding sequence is TGTGCCAGCAGTTTATCCTCCGGGATGATTCAAGAGACCCAGTACTTC.

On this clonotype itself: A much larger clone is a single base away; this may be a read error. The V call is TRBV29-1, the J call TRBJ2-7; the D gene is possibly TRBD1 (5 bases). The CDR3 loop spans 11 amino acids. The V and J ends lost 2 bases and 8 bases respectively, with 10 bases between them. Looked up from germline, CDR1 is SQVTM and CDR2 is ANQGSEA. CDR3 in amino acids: CSVETAGKQYF. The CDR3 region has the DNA TGCAGCGTTGAAACTGCAGGGAAGCAGTACTTC.

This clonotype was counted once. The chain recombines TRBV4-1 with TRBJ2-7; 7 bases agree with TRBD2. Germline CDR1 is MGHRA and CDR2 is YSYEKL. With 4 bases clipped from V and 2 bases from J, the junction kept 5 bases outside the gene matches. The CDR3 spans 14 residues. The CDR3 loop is CASSPLALTYEQYF. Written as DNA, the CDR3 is TGCGCCAGCAGCCCACTAGCGCTCACCTACGAGCAGTACTTC.